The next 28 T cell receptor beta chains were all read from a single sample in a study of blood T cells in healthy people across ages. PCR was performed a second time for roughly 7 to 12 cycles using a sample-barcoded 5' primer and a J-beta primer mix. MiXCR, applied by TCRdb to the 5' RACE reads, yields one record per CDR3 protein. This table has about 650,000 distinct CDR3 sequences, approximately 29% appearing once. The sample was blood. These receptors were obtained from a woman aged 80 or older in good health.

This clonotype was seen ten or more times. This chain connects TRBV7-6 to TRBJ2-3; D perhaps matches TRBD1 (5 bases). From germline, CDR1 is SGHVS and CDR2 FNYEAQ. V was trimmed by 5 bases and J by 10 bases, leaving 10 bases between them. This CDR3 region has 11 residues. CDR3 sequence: CASSTQGAQYF. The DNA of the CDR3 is TGTGCCAGCAGCACCCAGGGTGCGCAGTATTTT.

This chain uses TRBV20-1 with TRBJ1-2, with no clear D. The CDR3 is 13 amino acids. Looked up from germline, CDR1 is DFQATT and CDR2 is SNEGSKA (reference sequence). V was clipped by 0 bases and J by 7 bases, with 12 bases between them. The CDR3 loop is CSARETDIVGYTF. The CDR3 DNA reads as TGCAGTGCTAGAGAAACGGATATCGTTGGCTACACCTTC.

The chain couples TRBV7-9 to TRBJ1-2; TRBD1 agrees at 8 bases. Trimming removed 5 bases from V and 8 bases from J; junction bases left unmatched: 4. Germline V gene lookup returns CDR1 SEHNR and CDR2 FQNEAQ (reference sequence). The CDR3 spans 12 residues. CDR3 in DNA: TGTGCCAGCAGCAAGGGACAGGACGGCTACACCTTC. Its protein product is CASSKGQDGYTF. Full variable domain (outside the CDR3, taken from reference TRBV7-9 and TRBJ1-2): DTGVSQNPRHKITKRGQNVTFRCDPISEHNRLYWYRQTLGQGPEFLTYFQNEAQLEKSRLLSDRFSAERPKGSFSTLEIQRTEQGDSAMYLCASSKGQDGYTFGSGTRLTVV.

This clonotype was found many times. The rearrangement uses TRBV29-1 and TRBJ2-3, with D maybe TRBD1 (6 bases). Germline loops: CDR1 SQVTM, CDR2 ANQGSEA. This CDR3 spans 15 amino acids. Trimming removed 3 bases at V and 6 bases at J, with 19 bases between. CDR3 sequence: CSVDGQTARMDTQYF. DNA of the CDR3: TGCAGCGTTGATGGACAGACTGCCAGGATGGATACGCAGTATTTT.

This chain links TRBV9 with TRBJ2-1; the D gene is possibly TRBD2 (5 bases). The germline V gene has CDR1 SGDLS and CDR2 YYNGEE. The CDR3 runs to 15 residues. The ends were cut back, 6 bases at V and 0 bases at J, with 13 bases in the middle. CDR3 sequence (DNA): TGTGCCAGCACCACCTGGGAGAGCTCCTACAATGAGCAGTTCTTC. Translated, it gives CASTTWESSYNEQFF.

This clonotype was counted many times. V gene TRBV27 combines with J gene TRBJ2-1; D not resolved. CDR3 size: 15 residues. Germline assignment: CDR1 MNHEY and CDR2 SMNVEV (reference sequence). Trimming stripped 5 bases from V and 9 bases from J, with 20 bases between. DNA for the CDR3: TGTGCCAGCAGTCCGAGTCAGGCCCACACCACTGAGCAGTTCTTC. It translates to CASSPSQAHTTEQFF.

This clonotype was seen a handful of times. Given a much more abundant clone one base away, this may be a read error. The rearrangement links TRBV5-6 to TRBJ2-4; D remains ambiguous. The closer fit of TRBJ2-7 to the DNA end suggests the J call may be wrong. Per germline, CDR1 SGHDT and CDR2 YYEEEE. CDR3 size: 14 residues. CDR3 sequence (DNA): TGTGCCAGCAGCTGGTCTGGGCGCAACTACGAGCAGTACTTC. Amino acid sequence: CASSWSGRNYEQYF.

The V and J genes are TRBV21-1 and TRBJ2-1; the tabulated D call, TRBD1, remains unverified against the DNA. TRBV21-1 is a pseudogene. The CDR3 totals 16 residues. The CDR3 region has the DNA TGTGCCAGCAGCAAAAGGAGCCAGGGGGTTAGATTTGAGCAGTTCTTC. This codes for CASSKRSQGVRFEQFF.

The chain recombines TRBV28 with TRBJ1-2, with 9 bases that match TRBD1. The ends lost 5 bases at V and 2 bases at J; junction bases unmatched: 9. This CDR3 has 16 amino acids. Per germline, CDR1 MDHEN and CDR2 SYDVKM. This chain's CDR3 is CASSERVGQGNYGYTF. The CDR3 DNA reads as TGTGCCAGCAGTGAAAGGGTGGGACAGGGAAACTATGGCTACACCTTC.

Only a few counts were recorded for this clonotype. The CDR3 sequence: CASSQRSTRLAGGNEQFF. DNA for the CDR3: TGTGCCAGCAGCCAACGTTCTACTAGACTAGCGGGGGGCAATGAGCAGTTCTTC. The genes are TRBV4-2 and TRBJ2-1, with 13 positions matching TRBD2. The germline V gene encodes CDR1 LGHNA and CDR2 YNFKEQ. The CDR3 runs 18 residues. V lost 2 bases to trimming and J lost 6 bases; unmatched junction nucleotides: 10.

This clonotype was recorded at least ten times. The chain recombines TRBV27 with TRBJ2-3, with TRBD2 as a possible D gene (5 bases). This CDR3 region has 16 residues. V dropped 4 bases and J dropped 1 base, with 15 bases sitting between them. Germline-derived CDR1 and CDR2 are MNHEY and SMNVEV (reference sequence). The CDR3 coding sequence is TGTGCCAGCAGTTCAGCCAGATCCGGGGGCACAGATACGCAGTATTTT. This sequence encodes CASSSARSGGTDTQYF.

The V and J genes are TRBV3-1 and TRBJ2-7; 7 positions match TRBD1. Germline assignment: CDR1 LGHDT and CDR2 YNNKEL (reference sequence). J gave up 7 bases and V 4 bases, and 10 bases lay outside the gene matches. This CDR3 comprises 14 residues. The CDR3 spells CASSLLQGYDEQYF. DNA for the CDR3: TGTGCCAGCAGCCTACTACAGGGGTACGATGAGCAGTACTTC.

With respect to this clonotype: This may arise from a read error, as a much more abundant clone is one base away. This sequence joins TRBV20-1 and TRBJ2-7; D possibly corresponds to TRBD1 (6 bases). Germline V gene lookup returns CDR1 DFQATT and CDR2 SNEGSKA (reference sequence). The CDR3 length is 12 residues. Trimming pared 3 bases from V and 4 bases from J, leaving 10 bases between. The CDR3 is CSARTGRYEQYF. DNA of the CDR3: TGCAGTGCTAGGACAGGAAGATACGAGCAGTACTTC.

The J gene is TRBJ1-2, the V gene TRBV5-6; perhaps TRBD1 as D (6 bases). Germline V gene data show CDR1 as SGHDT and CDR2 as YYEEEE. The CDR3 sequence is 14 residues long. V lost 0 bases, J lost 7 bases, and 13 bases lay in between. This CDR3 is CASSLVAGESGYTF. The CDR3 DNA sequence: TGTGCCAGCAGCTTGGTGGCAGGGGAGAGTGGCTACACCTTC.

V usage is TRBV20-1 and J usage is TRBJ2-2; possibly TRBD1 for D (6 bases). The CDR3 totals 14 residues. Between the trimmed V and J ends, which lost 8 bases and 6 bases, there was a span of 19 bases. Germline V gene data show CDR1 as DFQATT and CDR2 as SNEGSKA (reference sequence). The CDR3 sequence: CSSVDSRRAGELFF. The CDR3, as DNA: TGCAGTTCCGTGGACAGCAGACGGGCCGGGGAGCTGTTTTTT.

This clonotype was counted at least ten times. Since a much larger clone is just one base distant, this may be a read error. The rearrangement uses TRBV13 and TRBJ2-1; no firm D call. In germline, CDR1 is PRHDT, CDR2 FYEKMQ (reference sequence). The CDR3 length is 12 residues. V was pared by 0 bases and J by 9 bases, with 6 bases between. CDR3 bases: TGTGCCAGCAGCTTAGGAGTGGGTGAGCAGTTCTTC. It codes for CASSLGVGEQFF.

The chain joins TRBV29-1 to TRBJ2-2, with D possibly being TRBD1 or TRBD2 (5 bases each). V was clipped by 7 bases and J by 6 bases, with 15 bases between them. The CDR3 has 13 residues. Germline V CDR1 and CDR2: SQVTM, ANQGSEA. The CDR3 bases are TGCAGCGCCGGGACGGCCGGGGCCGGGGAGCTGTTTTTT. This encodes CSAGTAGAGELFF.

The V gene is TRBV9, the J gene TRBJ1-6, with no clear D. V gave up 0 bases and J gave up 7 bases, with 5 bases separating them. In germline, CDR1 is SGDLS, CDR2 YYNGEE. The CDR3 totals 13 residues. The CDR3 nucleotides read TGTGCCAGCAGCGTAGAGGAGAATTCACCCCTCCACTTT. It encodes CASSVEENSPLHF.

This CDR3 reads CASSIDRFQDEQFF. Written as DNA, the CDR3 is TGTGCCAGTAGTATAGATAGGTTCCAGGATGAGCAGTTCTTC. This sequence joins TRBV19 and TRBJ2-1, with unresolved D. Per the germline V gene, CDR1 is LNHDA and CDR2 is SQIVND (reference sequence). The CDR3 length is 14 residues. The V end was cut by 0 bases, the J end by 8 bases, with 11 bases between.

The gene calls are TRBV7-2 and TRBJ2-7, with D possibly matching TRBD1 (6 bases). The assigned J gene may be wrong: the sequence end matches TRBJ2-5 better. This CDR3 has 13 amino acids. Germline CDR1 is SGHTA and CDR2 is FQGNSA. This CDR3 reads CASSSGQRGTQYF. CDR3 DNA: TGTGCCAGCAGCTCCGGACAGAGGGGGACCCAGTACTTC.

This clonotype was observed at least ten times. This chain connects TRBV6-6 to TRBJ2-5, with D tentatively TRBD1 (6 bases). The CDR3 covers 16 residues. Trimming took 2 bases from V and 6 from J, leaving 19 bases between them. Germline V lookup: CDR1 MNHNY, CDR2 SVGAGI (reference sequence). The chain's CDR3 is CASSYGSQGLKKTQYF. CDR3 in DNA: TGTGCCAGCAGTTACGGGTCACAGGGTTTGAAAAAGACCCAGTACTTC.

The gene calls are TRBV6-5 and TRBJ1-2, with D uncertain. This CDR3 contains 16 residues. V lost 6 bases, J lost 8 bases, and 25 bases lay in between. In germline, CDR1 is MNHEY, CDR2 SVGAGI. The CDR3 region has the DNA TGTGCCAGCAGCGGGCGCGGGAAGAAACAATTGAGCGGCTACACCTTC. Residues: CASSGRGKKQLSGYTF.

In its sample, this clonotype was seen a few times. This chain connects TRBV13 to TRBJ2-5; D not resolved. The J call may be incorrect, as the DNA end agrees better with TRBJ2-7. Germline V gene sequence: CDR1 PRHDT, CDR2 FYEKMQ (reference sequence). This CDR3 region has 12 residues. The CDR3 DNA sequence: TGTGCCAGCAGCCGACCCGGGTACGAGCAGTACTTC. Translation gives CASSRPGYEQYF.

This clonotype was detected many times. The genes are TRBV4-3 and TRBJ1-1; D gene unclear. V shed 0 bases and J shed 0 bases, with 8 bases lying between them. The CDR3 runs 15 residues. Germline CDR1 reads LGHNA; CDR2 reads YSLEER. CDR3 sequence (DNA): TGCGCCAGCAGCCAAGACCGGGGTCTGAACACTGAAGCTTTCTTT. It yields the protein CASSQDRGLNTEAFF.

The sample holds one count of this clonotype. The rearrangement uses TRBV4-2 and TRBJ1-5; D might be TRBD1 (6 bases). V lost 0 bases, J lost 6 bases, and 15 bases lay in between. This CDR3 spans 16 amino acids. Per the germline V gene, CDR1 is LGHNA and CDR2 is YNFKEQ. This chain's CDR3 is CASSQEGAGHSQPQHF. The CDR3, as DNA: TGTGCCAGCAGCCAAGAGGGGGCGGGGCACAGTCAGCCCCAGCATTTT.

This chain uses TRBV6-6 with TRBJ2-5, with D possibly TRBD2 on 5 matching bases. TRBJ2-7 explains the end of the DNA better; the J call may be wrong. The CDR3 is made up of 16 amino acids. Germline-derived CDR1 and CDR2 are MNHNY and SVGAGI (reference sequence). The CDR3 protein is CASSYGSWNQSYEQYF. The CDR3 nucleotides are TGTGCCAGCAGTTACGGGAGCTGGAACCAATCCTACGAGCAGTACTTC.

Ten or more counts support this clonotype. This CDR3 reads CASSVGGAGGSYEQYF. CDR3 bases: TGTGCCAGCAGCGTAGGTGGGGCAGGGGGCTCCTACGAGCAGTACTTC. J is TRBJ2-7 and V is TRBV9; 7 bases are shared with TRBD1. Germline trimming cut 0 bases from V and 0 bases from J; bases unmatched to any gene: 6. Per the germline V gene, CDR1 is SGDLS and CDR2 is YYNGEE. This CDR3 is 16 amino acids long.

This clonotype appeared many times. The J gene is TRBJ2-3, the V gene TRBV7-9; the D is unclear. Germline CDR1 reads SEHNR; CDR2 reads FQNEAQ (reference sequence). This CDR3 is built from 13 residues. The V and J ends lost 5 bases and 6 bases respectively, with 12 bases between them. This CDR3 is CASSKIRADTQYF. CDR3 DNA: TGTGCCAGCAGCAAAATACGGGCGGATACGCAGTATTTT. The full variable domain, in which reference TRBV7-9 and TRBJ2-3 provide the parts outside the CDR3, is DTGVSQNPRHKITKRGQNVTFRCDPISEHNRLYWYRQTLGQGPEFLTYFQNEAQLEKSRLLSDRFSAERPKGSFSTLEIQRTEQGDSAMYLCASSKIRADTQYFGPGTRLTVL.